This T cell receptor beta chain was profiled in a study of technical replicates of blood from a handful of donors. V dropped 4 bases and J dropped 1 base, with 13 bases sitting between them. CDR3 length: 15 residues. CDR1 LNHNV and CDR2 YYDKDF come from the germline V gene (reference sequence). Sequencing used immunoSEQ multiplex PCR; TCRdb keeps in-frame clones, though not all of them. The table records around 71,000 clones, around 90% of them present only once. Sequencing used T cells isolated from PBMCs. V usage is TRBV15 and J usage is TRBJ1-1, with D maybe TRBD1 (5 bases). The receptor's source is a human donor in good health. For the CDR3, the DNA is TGTGCCACCAGCAACTGGGGACTTACGAACACTGAAGCTTTCTTT. Amino acids: CATSNWGLTNTEAFF.